The 19 T cell receptor beta chains below come from one sample, sequenced in a study of shared clonotypes between healthy human individuals. The assay was immunoSEQ multiplex PCR, and TCRdb's table has in-frame clones only and misses some. The data contain millions of clones, approximately 95% of them singletons. The specimen was naive CD4+ T cells from PBMCs. Noted subset: CD45RA+ positively selected. The receptors were sampled from a man between 18 and 29 years old in good health. Some clones in this sample may be carry-over from other donors' samples.

With regard to this clone: The sample holds other DNA sequences that translate to the same CDR3. This sequence joins TRBV10-1 and TRBJ2-2, with TRBD1 matching over 8 bases. The V and J ends lost 8 bases and 5 bases, in that order; junction bases with no gene match: 4. The CDR3 has 13 residues. Germline V lookup: CDR1 WNHNN, CDR2 SYGVQD (reference sequence). The CDR3 here is CASGDRGTGELFF. CDR3 bases: TGCGCCAGCGGAGACAGGGGAACCGGGGAGCTGTTTTTT.

The chain employs TRBV29-1 and TRBJ2-1; 13 bases are shared with TRBD2. Per the germline V gene, CDR1 is SQVTM and CDR2 is ANQGSEA. CDR3 length equals 14 residues. J lost 9 bases, V lost 7 bases, and 9 bases had no gene match. The CDR3 sequence is CSGGTSGTIGEQFF. CDR3 in DNA: TGCAGCGGTGGGACTAGCGGGACCATCGGTGAGCAGTTCTTC.

As concerns this clone: The same CDR3 can be traced to other DNA sequences in this sample. The chain combines TRBV2 with TRBJ2-7; no firm D call. This CDR3 is built from 13 residues. Looked up from germline, CDR1 is SNHLY and CDR2 is FYNNEI. V shed 4 bases and J shed 1 base, with 8 bases lying between them. The DNA for the CDR3 is TGTGCCAGCAGTGGGCCAGGTTCCTACGAGCAGTACTTC. Amino acid sequence: CASSGPGSYEQYF. The whole variable domain, remainder taken from reference TRBV2 and TRBJ2-7, is EPEVTQTPSHQVTQMGQEVILRCVPISNHLYFYWYRQILGQKVEFLVSFYNNEISEKSEIFDDQFSVERPDGSNFTLKIRSTKLEDSAMYFCASSGPGSYEQYFGPGTRLTVT.

This clone has a handful of counts. The rearrangement uses TRBV7-9 and TRBJ1-5; 8 bases align to TRBD1. Germline assignment: CDR1 SEHNR and CDR2 FQNEAQ (reference sequence). The CDR3 is 14 residues long. V dropped 4 bases and J dropped 4; count of bases not matched to a gene: 3. The DNA of the CDR3 is TGTGCCAGCAGCTCGGACAGGGTTAATCAGCCCCAGCATTTT. The encoded protein is CASSSDRVNQPQHF.

As to this clone: Additional DNA sequences in this sample encode the identical CDR3. This sequence joins TRBV5-1 and TRBJ2-7; TRBD2 matches at 13 bases. In germline, CDR1 is SGHRS, CDR2 YFSETQ. J was trimmed by 4 bases and V by 4 bases; bases with no gene match: 5. This CDR3 region has 15 residues. CDR3 protein: CASSPRTSGSYEQYF. CDR3 nucleotide sequence: TGCGCCAGCAGCCCTCGGACTAGCGGGAGTTACGAGCAGTACTTC.

The chain employs TRBV19 and TRBJ2-1; 13 bases align to TRBD2. The CDR3 is 15 amino acids. Germline loops: CDR1 LNHDA, CDR2 SQIVND (reference sequence). J gave up 2 bases and V 8 bases, and 3 bases lay outside the gene matches. CDR3 protein: CASRTSGRAYNEQFF. CDR3 coding DNA: TGTGCCAGTCGAACTAGCGGGAGGGCCTACAATGAGCAGTTCTTC.

The rearrangement uses TRBV9 and TRBJ2-7; TRBD2 matches 9 bases. Unmatched junction bases numbered 3, after V lost 2 bases and J lost 3 bases. CDR1 and CDR2 (germline): SGDLS, YYNGEE. The CDR3 is 14 amino acids. DNA for the CDR3: TGTGCCAGCAGCGTTAGCGGGAGTATCTACGAGCAGTACTTC. Translated: CASSVSGSIYEQYF.

The chain has TRBV28 and TRBJ1-5, with D possibly TRBD1 on 6 matching bases. V gave up 10 bases and J gave up 5 bases, with 15 bases separating them. Germline V CDR1 and CDR2: MDHEN, SYDVKM. This CDR3 spans 13 amino acids. The CDR3 loop reads CATSPGADQPQHF. CDR3 DNA: TGTGCCACTTCCCCAGGGGCTGATCAGCCCCAGCATTTT.

V gene TRBV30 combines with J gene TRBJ1-2; 7 nucleotides line up with TRBD1. With 7 bases clipped from V and 8 bases from J, the junction kept 13 bases outside the gene matches. In germline, CDR1 is GTSNPN, CDR2 SVGIG (reference sequence). The CDR3 is 13 residues long. CDR3 amino acids: CAYRTGGRGGYTF. In DNA, the CDR3 is TGTGCCTACCGGACAGGCGGCAGGGGAGGCTACACCTTC. The whole variable domain, filled in from reference TRBV30 and TRBJ1-2, reads SQTIHQWPATLVQPVGSPLSLECTVEGTSNPNLYWYRQAAGRGLQLLFYSVGIGQISSEVPQNLSASRPQDRQFILSSKKLLLSDSGFYLCAYRTGGRGGYTFGSGTRLTVV.

This chain links TRBV5-4 with TRBJ1-3; 9 nucleotides match TRBD1. The CDR3 loop spans 13 amino acids. The V gene end was trimmed by 4 bases and the J gene end by 7 bases; junction bases not matched to a gene: 3. Germline lookup yields CDR1 SGHNT and CDR2 YYREEE (reference sequence). The CDR3 coding sequence is TGTGCCAGCAGCAGAGACAGGGGGAACACCATATATTTT. Translation: CASSRDRGNTIYF.

The rearrangement uses TRBV19 and TRBJ1-5; D is undetermined. The CDR3 is made up of 13 amino acids. V lost 8 bases to trimming and J lost 3 bases, with 11 bases between them. CDR1 and CDR2 from the germline V gene are LNHDA and SQIVND (reference sequence). The CDR3 region has the DNA TGTGCCAGTCAAGGGAGGGTCAATCAGCCCCAGCATTTT. Its translation: CASQGRVNQPQHF.

The chain uses TRBV5-1 and TRBJ2-1; 12 bases agree with TRBD2. Germline V gene data show CDR1 as SGHRS and CDR2 as YFSETQ. The CDR3 totals 17 residues. Trimming removed 4 bases from V and 7 bases from J; junction bases left unmatched: 12. CDR3: CASSLTSGTSGLNEQFF. CDR3 nucleotide sequence: TGCGCCAGCAGCCTTACCTCCGGGACTAGCGGGTTAAATGAGCAGTTCTTC.

This chain links TRBV6-6 with TRBJ2-1; possibly TRBD2 for D (6 bases). The CDR3 has 13 residues. The V end lost 8 bases, the J end lost 1 base, and 9 bases lay between the germline ends. The germline gives CDR1 MNHNY, CDR2 SVGAGI (reference sequence). This CDR3 reads CASWAGSYNEQFF. CDR3 bases: TGTGCCAGCTGGGCGGGGTCCTACAATGAGCAGTTCTTC.

This chain joins TRBV5-1 and TRBJ1-5, with D unclear. V lost 3 bases to trimming and J lost 3 bases, with 13 bases between them. Germline CDR1 SGHRS, CDR2 YFSETQ. This CDR3 has 15 residues. In nucleotides, the CDR3 is TGCGCCAGCAGCTGGGGTGGTATGATCAATCAGCCCCAGCATTTT. Its protein is CASSWGGMINQPQHF. The full variable domain, with the rest looked up from reference TRBV5-1 and TRBJ1-5, is KAGVTQTPRYLIKTRGQQVTLSCSPISGHRSVSWYQQTPGQGLQFLFEYFSETQRNKGNFPGRFSGRQFSNSRSEMNVSTLELGDSALYLCASSWGGMINQPQHFGDGTRLSIL.

V usage is TRBV7-2 and J usage is TRBJ1-5; D may be TRBD1 (6 bases). Per the germline V gene, CDR1 is SGHTA and CDR2 is FQGNSA. The CDR3 runs 16 residues. V was trimmed by 2 bases and J by 11 bases, leaving 22 bases between them. The CDR3 loop is CASSLSRLDRVSAQHF. DNA of the CDR3: TGTGCCAGCAGCTTATCGAGGCTGGACAGAGTCTCCGCCCAGCATTTT.

This clone was found once. The CDR3 sequence is CARLAGGLEQYF. The DNA of the CDR3 is TGCGCCAGGCTAGCGGGAGGGCTGGAGCAGTACTTC. The J gene is TRBJ2-7, the V gene TRBV10-1, with TRBD2 matching 12 bases. There are 12 residues in the CDR3. Germline loops: CDR1 WNHNN, CDR2 SYGVQD (reference sequence). Trimming took 9 bases from V and 7 from J; bases not matched to a gene: 4.

V gene TRBV5-5 combines with J gene TRBJ2-7; TRBD2 agrees at 7 bases. The J segment lost 5 bases and the V segment lost 2 bases, leaving 10 bases of the junction unmatched. The CDR3 length is 15 residues. Germline V gives CDR1 SGHKS, CDR2 YYEKEE (reference sequence). The CDR3 nucleotides read TGTGCCAGCAGCTTTTTCGCGGGAGTTGGGGACGAGCAGTACTTC. This translates into CASSFFAGVGDEQYF. The variable domain in full, completed from reference TRBV5-5 and TRBJ2-7, reads DAGVTQSPTHLIKTRGQQVTLRCSPISGHKSVSWYQQVLGQGPQFIFQYYEKEERGRGNFPDRFSARQFPNYSSELNVNALLLGDSALYLCASSFFAGVGDEQYFGPGTRLTVT.

A single count supports this clone. The J gene is TRBJ2-1, the V gene TRBV19, with 9 bases that match TRBD2. Germline lookup yields CDR1 LNHDA and CDR2 SQIVND (reference sequence). J gave up 8 bases and V 1 base, and 21 bases lay outside the gene matches. CDR3 length: 20 amino acids. The CDR3 reads CASSIVSLGSAGGFGDEQFF. CDR3 sequence (DNA): TGTGCCAGTAGTATAGTAAGTCTGGGTAGTGCGGGAGGGTTCGGCGATGAGCAGTTCTTC. Complete variable domain (other parts from reference TRBV19 and TRBJ2-1): DGGITQSPKYLFRKEGQNVTLSCEQNLNHDAMYWYRQDPGQGLRLIYYSQIVNDFQKGDIAEGYSVSREKKESFPLTVTSAQKNPTAFYLCASSIVSLGSAGGFGDEQFFGPGTRLTVL.

The V call is TRBV2, the J call TRBJ2-7; D unclear. In germline, CDR1 is SNHLY, CDR2 FYNNEI. This CDR3 is built from 13 residues. With 2 bases removed from V and 7 bases from J, the gap between germline ends came to 12 bases. The CDR3 nucleotides read TGTGCCAGCAGTGAACAGCCCCTGGGGGAGCAGTACTTC. It codes for CASSEQPLGEQYF.